This T cell receptor beta chain comes out of a study of cytomegalovirus exposure and HLA in healthy donors. PCR was performed using 60 Vbeta and 13 Jbeta primers. TCRdb's table, derived via immunoSEQ multiplex PCR, lists solely in-frame clones and lacks some. Among about 200,000 clones listed, 70% were seen once. This clone has only one observation. The CDR3 is made up of 14 amino acids. This clonotype was sampled from a man aged 35 to 55 in good health and CMV-seropositive. The chain employs TRBV21-1 and TRBJ2-3; the D segment call TRBD1 is taken from the table without a DNA check. TRBV21-1 is an annotated pseudogene. The sequencing input was PBMCs. The CDR3 loop reads CASTEGGRTDTQYF. CDR3 sequence (DNA): TGTGCCAGCACCGAAGGGGGTCGCACAGATACGCAGTATTTT.